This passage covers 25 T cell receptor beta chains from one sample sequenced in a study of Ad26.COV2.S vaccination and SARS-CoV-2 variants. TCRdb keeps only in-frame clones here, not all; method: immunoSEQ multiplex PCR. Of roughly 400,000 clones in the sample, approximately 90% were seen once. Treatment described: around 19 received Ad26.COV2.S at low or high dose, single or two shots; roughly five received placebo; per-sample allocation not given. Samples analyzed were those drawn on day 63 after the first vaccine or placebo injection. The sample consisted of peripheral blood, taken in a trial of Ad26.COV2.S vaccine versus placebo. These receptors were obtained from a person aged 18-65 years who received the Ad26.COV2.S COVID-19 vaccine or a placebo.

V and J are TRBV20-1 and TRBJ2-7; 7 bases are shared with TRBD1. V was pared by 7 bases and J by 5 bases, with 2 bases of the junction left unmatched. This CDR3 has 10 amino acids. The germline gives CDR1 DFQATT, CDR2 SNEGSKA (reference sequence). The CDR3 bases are TGCAGTGGAGGGGGCGACGAGCAGTACTTC. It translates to CSGGGDEQYF.

The DNA of the CDR3 is TGCGCCAGCAGCTTGACGACTACCTACGAGCAGTACTTC. This codes for CASSLTTTYEQYF. The chain couples TRBV5-1 to TRBJ2-7; D might be TRBD2 (5 bases). This CDR3 comprises 13 residues. V was pared by 1 base and J by 2 bases, with 7 bases between. The germline V gene encodes CDR1 SGHRS and CDR2 YFSETQ.

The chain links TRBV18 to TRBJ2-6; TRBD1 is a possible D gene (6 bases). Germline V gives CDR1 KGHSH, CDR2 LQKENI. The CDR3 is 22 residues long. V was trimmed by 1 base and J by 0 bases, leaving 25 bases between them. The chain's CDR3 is CASSPLLRTAITTFSGANVLTF. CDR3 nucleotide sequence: TGTGCCAGCTCACCACTATTAAGGACAGCAATTACTACGTTCTCTGGGGCCAACGTCCTGACTTTC.

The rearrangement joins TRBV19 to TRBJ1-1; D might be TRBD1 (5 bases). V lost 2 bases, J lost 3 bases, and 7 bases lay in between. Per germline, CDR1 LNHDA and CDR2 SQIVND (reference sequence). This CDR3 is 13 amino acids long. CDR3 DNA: TGTGCCAGTAGTATAACAGGTTACACTGAAGCTTTCTTT. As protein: CASSITGYTEAFF.

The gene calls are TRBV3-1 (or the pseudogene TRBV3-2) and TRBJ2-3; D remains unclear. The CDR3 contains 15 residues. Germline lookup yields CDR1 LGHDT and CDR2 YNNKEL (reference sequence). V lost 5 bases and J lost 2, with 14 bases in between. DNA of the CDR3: TGTGCCAGCAGCTCCAATTTAAACCTCACAGATACGCAGTATTTT. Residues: CASSSNLNLTDTQYF.

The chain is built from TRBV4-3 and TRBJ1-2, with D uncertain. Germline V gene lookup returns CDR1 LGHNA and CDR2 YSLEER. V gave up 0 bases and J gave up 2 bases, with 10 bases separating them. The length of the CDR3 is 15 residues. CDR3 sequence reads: CASSQEGQKNYGYTF. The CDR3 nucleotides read TGCGCCAGCAGCCAAGAAGGTCAGAAGAACTATGGCTACACCTTC.

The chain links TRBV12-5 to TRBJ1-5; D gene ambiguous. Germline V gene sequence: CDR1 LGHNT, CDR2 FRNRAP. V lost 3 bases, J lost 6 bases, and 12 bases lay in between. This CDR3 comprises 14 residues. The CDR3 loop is CASGLNGEGQPQHF. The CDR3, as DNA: TGTGCTAGTGGTTTAAACGGTGAGGGTCAGCCCCAGCATTTT.

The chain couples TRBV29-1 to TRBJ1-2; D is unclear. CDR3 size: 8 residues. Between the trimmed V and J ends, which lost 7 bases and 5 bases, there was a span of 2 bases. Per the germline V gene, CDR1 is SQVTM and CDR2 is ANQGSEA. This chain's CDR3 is CSDYGYTF. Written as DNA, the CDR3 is TGCAGCGATTATGGCTACACCTTC.

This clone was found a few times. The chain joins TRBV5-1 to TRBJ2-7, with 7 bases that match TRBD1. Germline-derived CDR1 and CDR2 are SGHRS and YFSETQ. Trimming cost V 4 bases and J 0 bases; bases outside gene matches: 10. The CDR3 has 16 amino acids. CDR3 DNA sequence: TGCGCCAGCAGCCGTGACAGGGTCCGACACTCCTACGAGCAGTACTTC. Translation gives CASSRDRVRHSYEQYF.

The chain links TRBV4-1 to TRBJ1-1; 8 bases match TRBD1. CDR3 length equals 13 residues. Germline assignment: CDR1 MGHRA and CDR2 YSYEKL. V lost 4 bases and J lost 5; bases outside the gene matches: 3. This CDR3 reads CASSLTGGTEAFF. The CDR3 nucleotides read TGCGCCAGCAGCCTTACAGGGGGGACTGAAGCTTTCTTT.

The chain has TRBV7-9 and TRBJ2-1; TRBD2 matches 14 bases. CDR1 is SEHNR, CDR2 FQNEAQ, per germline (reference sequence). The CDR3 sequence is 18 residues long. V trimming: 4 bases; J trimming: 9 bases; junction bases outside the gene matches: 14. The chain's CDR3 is CASSSTGTSGGGRFEQFF. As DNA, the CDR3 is TGTGCCAGCAGCTCTACCGGGACTAGCGGGGGAGGTCGATTTGAGCAGTTCTTC. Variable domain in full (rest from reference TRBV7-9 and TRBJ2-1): DTGVSQNPRHKITKRGQNVTFRCDPISEHNRLYWYRQTLGQGPEFLTYFQNEAQLEKSRLLSDRFSAERPKGSFSTLEIQRTEQGDSAMYLCASSSTGTSGGGRFEQFFGPGTRLTVL.

The CDR3: CAWSGNYYGYTF. The CDR3 nucleotides read TGTGCCTGGAGTGGAAACTACTATGGCTACACCTTC. The rearrangement uses TRBV30 and TRBJ1-2; D is uncertain. Germline CDR1 GTSNPN, CDR2 SVGIG (reference sequence). V was pared by 1 base and J by 3 bases, with 6 bases between. CDR3 length: 12 amino acids.

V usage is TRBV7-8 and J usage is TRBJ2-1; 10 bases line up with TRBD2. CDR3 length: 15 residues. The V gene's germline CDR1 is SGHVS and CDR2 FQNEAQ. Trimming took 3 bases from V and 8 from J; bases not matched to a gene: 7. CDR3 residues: CASSFFLAGGHEQFF. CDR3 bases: TGTGCCAGCAGCTTTTTCTTAGCGGGGGGCCATGAGCAGTTCTTC.

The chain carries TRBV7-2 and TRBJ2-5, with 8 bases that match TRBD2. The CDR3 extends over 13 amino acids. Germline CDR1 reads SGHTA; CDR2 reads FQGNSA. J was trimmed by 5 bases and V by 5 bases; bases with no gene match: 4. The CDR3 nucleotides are TGTGCCAGCAGCCAAAGCGGGGGTGAGACCCAGTACTTC. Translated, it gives CASSQSGGETQYF.

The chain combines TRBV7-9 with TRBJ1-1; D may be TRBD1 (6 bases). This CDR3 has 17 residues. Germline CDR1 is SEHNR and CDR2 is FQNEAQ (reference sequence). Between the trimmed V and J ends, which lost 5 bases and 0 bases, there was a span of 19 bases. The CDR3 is CASSGDGRGRMNTEAFF. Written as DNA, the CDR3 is TGTGCCAGCAGCGGTGACGGTCGGGGGCGGATGAACACTGAAGCTTTCTTT.

The DNA of the CDR3 is TGTGCCAGCAGCTTAATCCGGGGGGGCTCGGAAGAGACCCAGTACTTC. Its translation: CASSLIRGGSEETQYF. The chain combines TRBV5-6 with TRBJ2-5, with 8 nucleotides matching TRBD2. Germline CDR1 SGHDT, CDR2 YYEEEE. V lost 2 bases to trimming and J lost 3 bases; unmatched junction nucleotides: 9. The CDR3 sequence is 16 residues long.

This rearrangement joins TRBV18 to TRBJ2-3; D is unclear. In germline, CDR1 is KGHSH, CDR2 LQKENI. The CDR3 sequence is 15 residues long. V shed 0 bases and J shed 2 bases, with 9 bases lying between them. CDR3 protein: CASSPPWPFTDTQYF. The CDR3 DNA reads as TGTGCCAGCTCACCACCGTGGCCATTCACAGATACGCAGTATTTT.

The CDR3 spells CASSFNRGQETQYF. Written as DNA, the CDR3 is TGTGCCAGCAGCTTTAACAGGGGGCAGGAGACCCAGTACTTC. The V and J genes are TRBV7-2 and TRBJ2-5, with 9 bases matching TRBD1. Germline V lookup: CDR1 SGHTA, CDR2 FQGNSA. The CDR3 contains 14 residues. V was clipped by 3 bases and J by 5 bases; unmatched bases: 4. The full variable domain, rest sourced from reference TRBV7-2 and TRBJ2-5, is GAGVSQSPSNKVTEKGKDVELRCDPISGHTALYWYRQSLGQGLEFLIYFQGNSAPDKSGLPSDRFSAERTGGSVSTLTIQRTQQEDSAVYLCASSFNRGQETQYFGPGTRLLVL.

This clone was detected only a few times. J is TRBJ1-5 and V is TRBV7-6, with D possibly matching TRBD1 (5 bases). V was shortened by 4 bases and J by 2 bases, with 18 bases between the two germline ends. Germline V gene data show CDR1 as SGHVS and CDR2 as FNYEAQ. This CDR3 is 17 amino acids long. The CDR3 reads CASSSARTTGRNQPQHF. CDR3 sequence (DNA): TGTGCCAGCAGCTCCGCACGGACCACAGGACGCAATCAGCCCCAGCATTTT.

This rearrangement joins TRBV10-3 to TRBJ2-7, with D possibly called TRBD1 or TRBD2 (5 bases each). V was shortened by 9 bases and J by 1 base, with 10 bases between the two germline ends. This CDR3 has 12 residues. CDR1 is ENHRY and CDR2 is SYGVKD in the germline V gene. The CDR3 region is CAMWDGSYEQYF. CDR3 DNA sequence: TGTGCCATGTGGGACGGTTCCTACGAGCAGTACTTC.

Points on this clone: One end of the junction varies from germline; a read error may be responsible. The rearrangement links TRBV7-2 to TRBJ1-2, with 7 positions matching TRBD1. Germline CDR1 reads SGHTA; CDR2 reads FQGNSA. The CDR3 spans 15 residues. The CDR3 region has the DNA TGTGTCAGCAGCGTAGCCTACAGGGGTGACTATGGCTACACCTTC. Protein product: CVSSVAYRGDYGYTF.

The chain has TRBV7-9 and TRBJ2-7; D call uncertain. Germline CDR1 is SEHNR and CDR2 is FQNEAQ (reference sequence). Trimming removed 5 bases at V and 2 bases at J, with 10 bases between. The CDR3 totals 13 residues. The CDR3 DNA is TGTGCCAGCAGCCCTACAGTGACCTACGAGCAGTACTTC. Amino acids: CASSPTVTYEQYF.

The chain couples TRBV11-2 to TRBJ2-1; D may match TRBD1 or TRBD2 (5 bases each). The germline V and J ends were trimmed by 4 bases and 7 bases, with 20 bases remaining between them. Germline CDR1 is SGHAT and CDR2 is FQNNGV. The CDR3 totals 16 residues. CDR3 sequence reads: CASSYVAKLGDNEQFF. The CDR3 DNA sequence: TGTGCCAGCAGCTATGTAGCGAAATTGGGGGATAATGAGCAGTTCTTC.

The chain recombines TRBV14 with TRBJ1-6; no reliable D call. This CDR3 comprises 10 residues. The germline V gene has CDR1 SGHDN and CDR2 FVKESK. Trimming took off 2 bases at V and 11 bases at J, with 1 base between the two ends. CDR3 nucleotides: TGTGCCAGCAGCCAACCACCCCTCCACTTT. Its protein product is CASSQPPLHF.

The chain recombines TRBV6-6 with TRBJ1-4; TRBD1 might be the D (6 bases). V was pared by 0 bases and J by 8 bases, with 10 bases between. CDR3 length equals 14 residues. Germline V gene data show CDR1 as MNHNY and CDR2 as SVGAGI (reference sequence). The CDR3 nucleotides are TGTGCCAGCAGTTACTCGACAGGTGGCGAAAAACTGTTTTTT. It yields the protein CASSYSTGGEKLFF.